The 4 T cell receptor beta chains listed next were all sequenced from one sample in a study of OX40 agonist ivuxolimab in advanced cancers. TCRdb's copy holds only in-frame clones and misses some; the assay was immunoSEQ multiplex PCR. This sample has about 64,000 clones, with about 85% found just once. Sample: CD4+ or CD8+ T cells sorted from blood, taken in a trial of the OX40 agonist ivuxolimab. The receptors originated from an adult with an advanced solid tumor such as melanoma, head and neck, liver or kidney cancer.

The gene calls are TRBV28 and TRBJ2-3; D remains ambiguous. This CDR3 comprises 10 residues. Germline V gene lookup returns CDR1 MDHEN and CDR2 SYDVKM. CDR3 protein: CAAGADTQYF. CDR3 nucleotides: TGTGCGGCAGGCGCAGATACGCAGTATTTT.

The chain combines TRBV18 with TRBJ1-1; a weak D match, TRBD1 (5 bases). Germline V lookup: CDR1 KGHSH, CDR2 LQKENI. The CDR3 is made up of 15 amino acids. V gave up 3 bases and J gave up 4 bases, with 15 bases separating them. CDR3 bases: TGTGCCAGCTCACCCTCCCCCGGGGGGAGCACTGAAGCTTTCTTT. It encodes CASSPSPGGSTEAFF.

This clone was recorded once. J is TRBJ2-1 and V is TRBV29-1, with 7 positions matching TRBD2. This CDR3 is 16 amino acids long. V lost 0 bases to trimming and J lost 7 bases; unmatched junction nucleotides: 12. CDR1 and CDR2 from the germline V gene are SQVTM and ANQGSEA. CDR3 sequence reads: CSVEDPWTSPENEQFF. CDR3 DNA: TGCAGCGTTGAAGATCCGTGGACTAGTCCTGAGAATGAGCAGTTCTTC.

The chain employs TRBV30 and TRBJ2-7, with a tentative D call TRBD1 (6 bases). V was cut by 3 bases and J by 5 bases, with 8 bases left in between. Germline CDR1 and CDR2: GTSNPN and SVGIG (reference sequence). This CDR3 region has 11 residues. The CDR3 protein is CAWSRGHEQYF. The DNA for the CDR3 is TGTGCCTGGAGCAGGGGACACGAGCAGTACTTC.